These T cell receptor beta chains were read from a single sample in a study of CD8+ T cells in alopecia areata. Libraries were prepared by immunoSEQ multiplex PCR; TCRdb keeps only in-frame clonotypes and omits some of them. The table lists around 200,000 clones, 55% to 70% of them singletons. This specimen was CD4+ T cells sorted from blood, taken at week 4, from a patient treated with tofacitinib. The receptors come from a human donor with alopecia areata. Each CDR3 is given with its conserved first and last residue. Each record gives: CDR3 length, V gene, D gene, clone size, J gene, CDR3 protein, CDR3 DNA. The D gene is left open where the match is weak. Clone size, where shown, is once, few, many, or a class for clones that have expanded.

18	TRBV7-8	TRBD2	-	TRBJ2-5	CASSTLQWTGGSQETQYF	TGTGCCAGCAGCACCCTCCAGTGGACGGGAGGATCGCAAGAGACCCAGTACTTC
11	TRBV29-1	-	-	TRBJ1-2	CSAGSVYGYTF	TGCAGCGCCGGGTCCGTATATGGCTACACCTTC
14	TRBV25-1	-	-	TRBJ1-1	CASSASTGNTEAFF	TGTGCCAGCAGTGCCTCGACAGGCAACACTGAAGCTTTCTTT
15	TRBV4-2	-	few	TRBJ1-2	CASSQEATGTYGYTF	TGTGCCAGCAGCCAGGAAGCGACAGGAACCTATGGCTACACCTTC
11	TRBV5-1	-	-	TRBJ2-1	CASSLNNEQFF	TGCGCCAGCAGCTTAAACAATGAGCAGTTCTTC
14	TRBV9	-	-	TRBJ1-2	CASSVADTGNGYTF	TGTGCCAGCAGCGTAGCTGACACAGGGAATGGCTACACCTTC
12	TRBV7-9	-	-	TRBJ1-2	CASSRADYGYTF	TGTGCCAGCAGCCGGGCAGACTATGGCTACACCTTC
13	TRBV7-9	-	few	TRBJ1-1	CASSWGPNTEAFF	TGTGCCAGCAGCTGGGGTCCTAACACTGAAGCTTTCTTT
13	TRBV29-1	-	-	TRBJ2-7	CSVGGDNTYEQYF	TGCAGCGTTGGAGGGGATAATACCTACGAGCAGTACTTC
14	TRBV6-5	-	-	TRBJ2-5	CASRLDRRRETQYF	TGTGCCAGCAGGCTCGACAGGCGGCGAGAGACCCAGTACTTC
13	TRBV29-1	TRBD2	-	TRBJ2-7	CSAGLAGAGEQYF	TGCAGCGCTGGACTAGCGGGGGCCGGGGAGCAGTACTTC
16	TRBV10-2	TRBD2	-	TRBJ2-1	CASSEDPRLAGNEQFF	TGCGCCAGCAGTGAGGACCCTAGACTAGCGGGAAATGAGCAGTTCTTC
16	TRBV6-5	-	-	TRBJ2-1	CASSWDPGRSYNEQFF	TGTGCCAGCAGTTGGGATCCAGGGAGGTCCTACAATGAGCAGTTCTTC
12	TRBV6-5	-	once	TRBJ1-2	CASSFTGPGYTF	TGTGCCAGCAGTTTTACAGGGCCTGGCTACACCTTC
16	TRBV30	TRBD2	once	TRBJ2-1	CAWSVRPEREGRTSFF	TGTGCCTGGAGTGTACGTCCGGAGCGGGAGGGCCGAACCTCGTTCTTC
11	TRBV20-1	-	-	TRBJ1-4	CSAGGTEKLFF	TGCAGTGCTGGTGGGACTGAAAAACTGTTTTTT
12	TRBV29-1	-	few	TRBJ2-1	CSGSSSYNEQFF	TGCAGCGGCTCGAGCTCCTACAATGAGCAGTTCTTC
13	TRBV7-2	-	-	TRBJ2-3	CASRLASTDTQYF	TGTGCCAGCAGGTTAGCTAGCACAGATACGCAGTATTTT
13	TRBV7-3	-	-	TRBJ1-5	CASSSSHGQPQHF	TGTGCCAGCAGCTCCTCACACGGTCAGCCCCAGCATTTT
16	TRBV14	TRBD2	-	TRBJ2-5	CASSPRLAGGGETQYF	TGTGCCAGCAGCCCCCGGCTAGCGGGAGGAGGAGAGACCCAGTACTTC
13	TRBV7-9	-	-	TRBJ1-2	CASSSGPTHGYTF	TGTGCCAGCAGCTCAGGACCGACTCATGGCTACACCTTC
16	TRBV29-1	TRBD2	once	TRBJ2-5	CSVAPRLAERGETQYF	TGCAGCGTTGCCCCGAGACTAGCGGAAAGAGGAGAGACCCAGTACTTC
14	TRBV29-1	TRBD1	few	TRBJ2-7	CSVEQQGAAYEQYF	TGCAGCGTTGAACAGCAGGGGGCAGCCTACGAGCAGTACTTC
15	TRBV27	TRBD2	-	TRBJ2-2	CASSPGTTNTGELFF	TGTGCCAGCAGTCCCGGGACTACGAACACCGGGGAGCTGTTTTTT
13	TRBV5-1	-	-	TRBJ1-2	CASSYTQGDGYTF	TGCGCCAGCAGCTACACACAGGGAGATGGCTACACCTTC
14	TRBV29-1	TRBD2	-	TRBJ2-7	CSVSYRLAGGEQYF	TGCAGCGTCTCCTACAGGCTAGCGGGAGGGGAGCAGTACTTC
12	TRBV28	-	-	TRBJ2-3	CASSLPRYTQYF	TGTGCCAGCAGTTTACCCAGGTATACGCAGTATTTT
14	TRBV29-1	-	-	TRBJ2-1	CSAEAGISYNEQFF	TGCAGCGCCGAGGCAGGTATCTCCTACAATGAGCAGTTCTTC
14	TRBV9	TRBD2	-	TRBJ2-5	CASSVGTSGETQYF	TGTGCCAGCAGCGTAGGGACTAGCGGAGAGACCCAGTACTTC
11	TRBV6-5	-	-	TRBJ1-1	CASRRNTEAFF	TGTGCCAGCCGAAGGAACACTGAAGCTTTCTTT
15	TRBV4-1	TRBD1	-	TRBJ2-5	CASSRTPGQQETQYF	TGCGCCAGCAGCCGGACTCCGGGACAGCAAGAGACCCAGTACTTC
12	TRBV29-1	-	-	TRBJ2-7	CSDRHRTYEQYF	TGCAGCGACCGACACCGTACCTACGAGCAGTACTTC
15	TRBV28	-	-	TRBJ1-1	CASSLPLSMNTEAFF	TGTGCCAGCAGTTTACCACTTAGCATGAACACTGAAGCTTTCTTT
13	TRBV7-2	TRBD1	few	TRBJ2-5	CASSGQVTETQYF	TGTGCCAGCAGCGGACAGGTTACAGAGACCCAGTACTTC
14	TRBV9	TRBD2	few	TRBJ2-7	CASSVRTSGAEQYF	TGTGCCAGCAGCGTCCGGACTAGCGGAGCGGAGCAGTACTTC
14	TRBV4-2	-	-	TRBJ2-2	CASSQVNSVGELFF	TGTGCCAGCAGCCAAGTAAACAGCGTCGGGGAGCTGTTTTTT
10	TRBV20-1	-	-	TRBJ2-3	CSAGPDTQYF	TGCAGCGCCGGACCAGATACGCAGTATTTT
16	TRBV9	-	-	TRBJ2-2	CASSPLSSETAGELFF	TGTGCCAGCAGCCCTTTGAGTAGCGAAACGGCCGGGGAGCTGTTTTTT
12	TRBV30	-	-	TRBJ2-1	CAWSAVGMEQFF	TGTGCCTGGAGTGCCGTTGGCATGGAGCAGTTCTTC
15	TRBV6-1	-	-	TRBJ2-4	CASIESGLAKNIQYF	TGTGCCAGCATCGAGAGCGGGTTAGCCAAAAACATTCAGTACTTC
13	TRBV5-6	-	-	TRBJ2-5	CASSYQAWETQYF	TGTGCCAGCAGCTACCAGGCGTGGGAGACCCAGTACTTC
13	TRBV29-1	-	few	TRBJ2-7	CSAFQGMNYEQYF	TGCAGCGCATTTCAGGGCATGAACTACGAGCAGTACTTC
14	TRBV14	-	-	TRBJ2-2	CASTRGPNTGELFF	TGTGCCAGCACCCGGGGTCCGAACACCGGGGAGCTGTTTTTT
11	TRBV30	-	-	TRBJ2-1	CAWSARNEQFF	TGTGCCTGGAGCGCCCGCAATGAGCAGTTCTTC
16	TRBV7-2	-	-	TRBJ2-7	CASSRRAGAMLYEQYF	TGTGCCAGCAGCCGAAGGGCAGGGGCTATGCTCTACGAGCAGTACTTC
11	TRBV2	-	-	TRBJ1-1	CASREITEAFF	TGTGCCAGCAGGGAGATCACTGAAGCTTTCTTT
12	TRBV2	-	-	TRBJ2-7	CASSVVVYEQYF	TGTGCCAGCAGTGTGGTAGTCTACGAGCAGTACTTC
14	TRBV29-1	-	-	TRBJ1-2	CSVEVAASYYGYTF	TGCAGCGTTGAAGTGGCAGCGAGCTACTATGGCTACACCTTC
16	TRBV7-9	TRBD1	-	TRBJ1-2	CASSPIVGQGTYGYTF	TGTGCCAGCAGCCCCATAGTAGGACAGGGGACCTATGGCTACACCTTC
15	TRBV7-2	TRBD1	-	TRBJ2-5	CASSLTGQGRQTQYF	TGTGCCAGCAGCTTAACCGGACAGGGAAGACAGACCCAGTACTTC
13	TRBV29-1	-	-	TRBJ1-2	CSVGSPRDGGYTF	TGCAGCGTTGGGTCCCCCCGGGACGGAGGATACACCTTC
13	TRBV4-3	-	few	TRBJ2-1	CASSNGIIGEQFF	TGCGCCAGCAGCAACGGGATTATCGGTGAGCAGTTCTTC
14	TRBV6-5	TRBD1	-	TRBJ2-7	CASSFRTGAYEQYF	TGTGCCAGCAGTTTTCGGACAGGGGCCTACGAGCAGTACTTC